This entry is about one T cell receptor beta chain. Its antigen remains unidentified. This sample was taken from a study of memory CD4+ T cells and cytomegalovirus serostatus. Single viable CD3+CD4+CD8-CD45RO+ cells were sorted as the memory CD4+ T cells. General study findings and limits: Each of 60 to 80 CMV-associated TCRbeta sequences occurred in one to five individuals.

Profiling relied on immunoSEQ multiplex PCR, and the TCRdb table lists in-frame clones only, not all of them. The table records tens of thousands of clones, around three quarters of them present only once. The TCR sequence derives from an adult in good health and CMV-seronegative. The specimen was memory CD4+ T cells from blood.

The CDR3 reads CASSPRGGRYNEQFF. CDR3 DNA sequence: TGTGCCAGCAGCCCTCGCGGCGGGAGATACAATGAGCAGTTCTTC. The genes are TRBV6-5 and TRBJ2-1, with 7 bases fitting TRBD2. The CDR3 has 15 residues. Unmatched junction bases numbered 9, after V lost 6 bases and J lost 4 bases. Per germline, CDR1 MNHEY and CDR2 SVGAGI.